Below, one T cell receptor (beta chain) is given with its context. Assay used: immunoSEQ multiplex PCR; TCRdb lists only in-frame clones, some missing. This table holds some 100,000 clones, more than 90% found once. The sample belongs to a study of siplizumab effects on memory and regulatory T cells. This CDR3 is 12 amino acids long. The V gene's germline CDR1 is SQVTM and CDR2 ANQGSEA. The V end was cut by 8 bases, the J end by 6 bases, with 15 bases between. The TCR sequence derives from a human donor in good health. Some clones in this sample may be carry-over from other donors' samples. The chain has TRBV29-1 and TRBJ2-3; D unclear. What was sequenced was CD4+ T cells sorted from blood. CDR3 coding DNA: TGCAGCACCTGGACCTTGGGGGATACGCAGTATTTT. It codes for CSTWTLGDTQYF.